This entry lists 21 T cell receptor beta chains sequenced from one sample in a study of blood T cell repertoires in COVID-19. TCRdb's copy holds only in-frame clones and misses some; the assay was immunoSEQ multiplex PCR. The sample consists of 120,000 or so clones, approximately 68% of them appearing once. Sequencing used peripheral blood. Receptor source: a woman in her 70s with acute or convalescent COVID-19.

The V call is TRBV5-1, the J call TRBJ2-5; D unclear. V was clipped by 1 base and J by 1 base, with 17 bases between them. Germline V lookup: CDR1 SGHRS, CDR2 YFSETQ. The CDR3 length is 17 residues. CDR3 residues: CASSLRTTWSIQETQYF. In DNA form, the CDR3 reads TGCGCCAGCAGCTTGCGCACCACTTGGTCTATCCAAGAGACCCAGTACTTC.

The genes are TRBV6-5 and TRBJ2-7, with TRBD1 matching 9 bases. V shed 11 bases, J shed 4 bases, and the junction held 12 bases outside the gene matches. The CDR3 runs to 14 residues. The germline V gene has CDR1 MNHEY and CDR2 SVGAGI. Written as DNA, the CDR3 is TGTGCCGGGATGAGCGGGACAGGGCTTTACGAGCAGTACTTC. It is translated as CAGMSGTGLYEQYF.

The chain uses TRBV9 and TRBJ2-5; TRBD1 matches at 7 bases. Germline CDR1 and CDR2: SGDLS and YYNGEE. The CDR3 has 15 residues. The trim removed 3 bases at V and 5 bases at J, leaving 10 bases unmatched. CDR3: CASSAQGVPRETQYF. CDR3 in DNA: TGTGCCAGCAGCGCCCAGGGGGTTCCCCGGGAGACCCAGTACTTC.

V gene TRBV28 combines with J gene TRBJ2-1; D is perhaps TRBD2 (5 bases). CDR1 is MDHEN and CDR2 is SYDVKM in the germline V gene. The CDR3 sequence is 14 residues long. V was shortened by 2 bases and J by 2 bases, with 7 bases between the two germline ends. DNA for the CDR3: TGTGCCAGCAGTTTACGGGAACCCTACAATGAGCAGTTCTTC. This encodes CASSLREPYNEQFF. The whole variable domain, remainder taken from reference TRBV28 and TRBJ2-1, is DVKVTQSSRYLVKRTGEKVFLECVQDMDHENMFWYRQDPGLGLRLIYFSYDVKMKEKGDIPEGYSVSREKKERFSLILESASTNQTSMYLCASSLREPYNEQFFGPGTRLTVL.

A note on this clone: This sample includes further DNA sequences coding for the same CDR3. The chain has TRBV5-1 and TRBJ2-5; 11 bases match TRBD2. This CDR3 spans 15 amino acids. Germline V CDR1 and CDR2: SGHRS, YFSETQ. The V segment lost 5 bases and the J segment 4 bases; nucleotides outside the gene matches: 7. The CDR3 sequence is CASRLSGGARETQYF. CDR3 in DNA: TGCGCCAGCAGACTTAGCGGGGGGGCCAGAGAGACCCAGTACTTC.

The chain joins TRBV5-1 to TRBJ1-4, with a tentative D call TRBD1 (6 bases). CDR3 length: 15 residues. From germline, CDR1 is SGHRS and CDR2 YFSETQ. The ends were cut back, 0 bases at V and 4 bases at J, with 10 bases in the middle. The CDR3 coding sequence is TGCGCCAGCAGCTTGGCCGGGACACATAATGAAAAACTGTTTTTT. Its protein is CASSLAGTHNEKLFF.

The rearrangement links TRBV5-1 to TRBJ2-7; 15 nucleotides match TRBD2. Germline V gives CDR1 SGHRS, CDR2 YFSETQ. This CDR3 spans 15 amino acids. V trimming: 4 bases; J trimming: 4 bases; junction bases outside the gene matches: 3. As DNA, the CDR3 is TGCGCCAGCAGCCAGGGACTAGCGGGGGGTTACGAGCAGTACTTC. It encodes CASSQGLAGGYEQYF. The full variable domain, in which reference TRBV5-1 and TRBJ2-7 provide the parts outside the CDR3, is KAGVTQTPRYLIKTRGQQVTLSCSPISGHRSVSWYQQTPGQGLQFLFEYFSETQRNKGNFPGRFSGRQFSNSRSEMNVSTLELGDSALYLCASSQGLAGGYEQYFGPGTRLTVT.

The chain couples TRBV4-3 to TRBJ2-5; 7 positions match TRBD1. V trimming: 1 base; J trimming: 2 bases; junction bases outside the gene matches: 1. The CDR3 sequence is 14 residues long. Per germline, CDR1 LGHNA and CDR2 YSLEER. CDR3 residues: CASSQGDRQETQYF. The DNA of the CDR3 is TGCGCCAGCAGCCAAGGGGACAGACAAGAGACCCAGTACTTC.

This chain joins TRBV2 and TRBJ1-6; perhaps TRBD1 as D (5 bases). The V gene lost 3 bases and the J gene lost 7 bases, with 10 bases spanning the gap. Germline-derived CDR1 and CDR2 are SNHLY and FYNNEI. This CDR3 comprises 14 residues. CDR3 bases: TGTGCCAGCAGTGACCAGGGAAAGAATTCACCCCTCCACTTT. Translating gives CASSDQGKNSPLHF.

V gene TRBV24-1 combines with J gene TRBJ2-3; the D gene is possibly TRBD2 (6 bases). The germline gives CDR1 KGHDR, CDR2 SFDVKD. Trimming stripped 3 bases from V and 3 bases from J, with 15 bases between. The CDR3 has 16 amino acids. CDR3 in amino acids: CATSDLVFGGTDTQYF. CDR3 bases: TGTGCCACCAGTGATCTGGTGTTTGGGGGGACAGATACGCAGTATTTT.

The chain combines TRBV9 with TRBJ2-2, with 7 bases lining up with TRBD1. The CDR3 is 16 residues long. The germline V gene has CDR1 SGDLS and CDR2 YYNGEE. Losses at the gene ends were 4 bases for V and 3 bases for J; bases not matched to a gene: 9. The CDR3 sequence: CASSPYRDSHTGELFF. CDR3 DNA: TGTGCCAGCAGCCCCTATAGGGACAGCCACACCGGGGAGCTGTTTTTT.

There are a few counts of this clone. J is TRBJ2-2 and V is TRBV15, with TRBD1 identical over 8 bases. Germline CDR1 reads LNHNV; CDR2 reads YYDKDF (reference sequence). The CDR3 runs to 14 residues. Trimming took 0 bases from V and 7 from J; bases not matched to a gene: 1. The CDR3 coding sequence is TGTGCCACCAGCAGAGACACAGGGGGCGGGGAGCTGTTTTTT. Its protein is CATSRDTGGGELFF.

The chain carries TRBV5-1 and TRBJ1-4; D might be TRBD1 (6 bases). Germline V gene lookup returns CDR1 SGHRS and CDR2 YFSETQ. V gave up 3 bases and J gave up 4 bases, with 13 bases separating them. The CDR3 is 15 residues long. The CDR3 DNA follows: TGCGCCAGCAGCTCCCAGGGGTTAGGTAATGAAAAACTGTTTTTT. Protein product: CASSSQGLGNEKLFF.

The V and J genes are TRBV15 and TRBJ1-5, with D perhaps matching TRBD1 (5 bases). This CDR3 region has 15 residues. Deletions cut 1 base from V and 6 bases from J, with 13 bases between. Germline lookup yields CDR1 LNHNV and CDR2 YYDKDF (reference sequence). The chain's CDR3 is CATSRVRGGLQPQHF. CDR3 sequence (DNA): TGTGCCACCAGCAGAGTTCGGGGGGGACTTCAGCCCCAGCATTTT.

This clone was observed once. This chain joins TRBV18 and TRBJ1-2; D gene ambiguous. This CDR3 has 15 amino acids. Trimming took 3 bases from V and 0 from J, leaving 11 bases between them. From germline, CDR1 is KGHSH and CDR2 LQKENI. CDR3 residues: CASSPSVASNYGYTF. The CDR3 coding sequence is TGTGCCAGCTCACCCTCAGTCGCCTCTAACTATGGCTACACCTTC.

This clone has just a few counts. V gene TRBV28 combines with J gene TRBJ2-1, with 10 bases fitting TRBD1. The CDR3 is 16 residues long. V dropped 1 base and J dropped 2; count of bases not matched to a gene: 2. Germline V lookup: CDR1 MDHEN, CDR2 SYDVKM. The CDR3 bases are TGTGCCAGCAGTTTATCAGGACAGGGGGCCTACAATGAGCAGTTCTTC. Amino acid sequence: CASSLSGQGAYNEQFF.

The chain recombines TRBV19 with TRBJ1-1; D might be TRBD1 (6 bases). The CDR3 sequence is 17 residues long. The V end lost 7 bases, the J end lost 1 base, and 22 bases lay between the germline ends. Per the germline V gene, CDR1 is LNHDA and CDR2 is SQIVND (reference sequence). DNA of the CDR3: TGTGCCAGTAAAGTGGGCCCCGGGCAGGGACAGAACACTGAAGCTTTCTTT. Its translation: CASKVGPGQGQNTEAFF.

This clone was detected only a few times. This chain joins TRBV5-5 and TRBJ2-7, with TRBD2 matching over 7 bases. Germline lookup yields CDR1 SGHKS and CDR2 YYEKEE (reference sequence). J was trimmed by 2 bases and V by 4 bases; bases with no gene match: 12. The CDR3 runs to 16 residues. CDR3 DNA: TGTGCCAGCAGCCATTGGACATCCCGGGGGGCCTACGAGCAGTACTTC. This codes for CASSHWTSRGAYEQYF.

This clone appeared once. This rearrangement joins TRBV7-6 to TRBJ1-5; D not certain. The CDR3 contains 16 residues. The germline gives CDR1 SGHVS, CDR2 FNYEAQ. V was shortened by 1 base and J by 3 bases, with 13 bases between the two germline ends. The CDR3 protein is CASSLGGVGNNQPQHF. The CDR3 DNA reads as TGTGCCAGCAGCTTAGGGGGAGTCGGGAACAATCAGCCCCAGCATTTT.

This chain links TRBV7-9 with TRBJ2-5, with D perhaps matching TRBD1 (6 bases). Trimming stripped 5 bases from V and 4 bases from J, with 17 bases between. Germline lookup yields CDR1 SEHNR and CDR2 FQNEAQ (reference sequence). The CDR3 is made up of 15 amino acids. The CDR3 sequence: CASSAQGSPRETQYF. The CDR3 DNA reads TGTGCCAGCAGCGCACAGGGTAGTCCCAGAGAGACCCAGTACTTC. The full variable domain, its missing parts supplied by reference TRBV7-9 and TRBJ2-5, is DTGVSQNPRHKITKRGQNVTFRCDPISEHNRLYWYRQTLGQGPEFLTYFQNEAQLEKSRLLSDRFSAERPKGSFSTLEIQRTEQGDSAMYLCASSAQGSPRETQYFGPGTRLLVL.

This sequence joins TRBV28 and TRBJ2-7; D gene unclear. Looked up from germline, CDR1 is MDHEN and CDR2 is SYDVKM. This CDR3 region has 13 residues. Trimming shortened V by 2 bases and J by 0 bases, and 5 bases separated the two germline ends. In DNA, the CDR3 is TGTGCCAGCAGTTTACAGGACTCCTACGAGCAGTACTTC. Amino acid sequence: CASSLQDSYEQYF. The variable domain in full, completed from reference TRBV28 and TRBJ2-7, reads DVKVTQSSRYLVKRTGEKVFLECVQDMDHENMFWYRQDPGLGLRLIYFSYDVKMKEKGDIPEGYSVSREKKERFSLILESASTNQTSMYLCASSLQDSYEQYFGPGTRLTVT.